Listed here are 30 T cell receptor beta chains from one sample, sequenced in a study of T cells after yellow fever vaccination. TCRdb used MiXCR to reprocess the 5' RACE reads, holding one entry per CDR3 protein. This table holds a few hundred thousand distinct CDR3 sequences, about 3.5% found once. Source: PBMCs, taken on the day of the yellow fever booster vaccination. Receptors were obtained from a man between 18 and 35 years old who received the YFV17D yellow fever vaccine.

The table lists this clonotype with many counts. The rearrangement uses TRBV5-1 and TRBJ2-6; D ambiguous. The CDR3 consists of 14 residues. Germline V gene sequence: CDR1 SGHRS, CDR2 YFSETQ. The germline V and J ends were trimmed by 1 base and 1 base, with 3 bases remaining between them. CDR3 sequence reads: CASSLQSGANVLTF. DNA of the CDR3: TGCGCCAGCAGCTTGCAGTCTGGGGCCAACGTCCTGACTTTC.

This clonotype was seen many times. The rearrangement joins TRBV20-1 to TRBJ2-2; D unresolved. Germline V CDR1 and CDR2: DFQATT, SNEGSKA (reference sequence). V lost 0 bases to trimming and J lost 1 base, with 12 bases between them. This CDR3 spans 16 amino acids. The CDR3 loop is CSARDHRRQNTGELFF. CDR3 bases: TGCAGTGCTAGAGATCATAGAAGACAGAACACCGGGGAGCTGTTTTTT.

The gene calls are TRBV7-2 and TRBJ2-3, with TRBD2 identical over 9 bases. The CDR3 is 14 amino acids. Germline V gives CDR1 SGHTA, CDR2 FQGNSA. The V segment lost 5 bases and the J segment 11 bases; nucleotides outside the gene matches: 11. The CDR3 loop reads CASSPSSGANVQYF. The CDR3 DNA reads TGTGCCAGCAGCCCCTCTAGCGGGGCAAATGTGCAGTATTTT.

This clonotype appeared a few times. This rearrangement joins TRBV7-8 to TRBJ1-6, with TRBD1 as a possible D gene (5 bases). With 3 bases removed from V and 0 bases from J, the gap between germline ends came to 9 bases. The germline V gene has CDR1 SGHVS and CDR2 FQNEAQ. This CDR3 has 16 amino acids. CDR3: CASSFGGSSYNSPLHF. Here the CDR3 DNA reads TGTGCCAGCAGCTTTGGGGGGAGCTCCTATAATTCACCCCTCCACTTT. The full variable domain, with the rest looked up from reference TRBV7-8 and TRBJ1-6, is GAGVSQSPRYKVAKRGQDVALRCDPISGHVSLFWYQQALGQGPEFLTYFQNEAQLDKSGLPSDRFFAERPEGSVSTLKIQRTQQEDSAVYLCASSFGGSSYNSPLHFGNGTRLTVT.

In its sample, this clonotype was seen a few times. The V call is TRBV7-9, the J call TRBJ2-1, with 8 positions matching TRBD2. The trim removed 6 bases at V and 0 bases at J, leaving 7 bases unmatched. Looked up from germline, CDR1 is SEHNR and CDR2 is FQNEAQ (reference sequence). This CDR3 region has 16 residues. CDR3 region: CASSYSGVHSYNEQFF. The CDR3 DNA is TGTGCCAGCAGTTATAGCGGGGTGCACTCCTACAATGAGCAGTTCTTC.

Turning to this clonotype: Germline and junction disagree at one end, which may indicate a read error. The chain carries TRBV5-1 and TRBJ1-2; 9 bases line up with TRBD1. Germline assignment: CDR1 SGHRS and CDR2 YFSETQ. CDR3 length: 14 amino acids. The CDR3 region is CASSFYRGLCGYTF. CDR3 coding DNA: TGCGCCAGCAGCTTTTACAGGGGGCTGTGTGGCTATACCTTC. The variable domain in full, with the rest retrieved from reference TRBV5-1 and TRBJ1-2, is KAGVTQTPRYLIKTRGQQVTLSCSPISGHRSVSWYQQTPGQGLQFLFEYFSETQRNKGNFPGRFSGRQFSNSRSEMNVSTLELGDSALYLCASSFYRGLCGYTFGSGTRLTVV.

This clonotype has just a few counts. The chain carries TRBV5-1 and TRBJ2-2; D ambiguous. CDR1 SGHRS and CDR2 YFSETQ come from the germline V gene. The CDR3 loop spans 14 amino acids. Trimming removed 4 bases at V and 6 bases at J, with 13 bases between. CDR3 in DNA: TGCGCCAGCAGCGAGGCCCCCCCGGCCGGGGAGCTGTTTTTT. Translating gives CASSEAPPAGELFF.

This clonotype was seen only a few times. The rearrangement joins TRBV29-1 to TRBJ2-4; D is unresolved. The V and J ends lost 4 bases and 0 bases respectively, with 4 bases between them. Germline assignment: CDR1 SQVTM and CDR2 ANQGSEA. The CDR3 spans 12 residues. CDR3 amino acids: CSVGLAKNIQYF. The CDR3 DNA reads TGCAGCGTTGGTCTAGCCAAAAACATTCAGTACTTC.

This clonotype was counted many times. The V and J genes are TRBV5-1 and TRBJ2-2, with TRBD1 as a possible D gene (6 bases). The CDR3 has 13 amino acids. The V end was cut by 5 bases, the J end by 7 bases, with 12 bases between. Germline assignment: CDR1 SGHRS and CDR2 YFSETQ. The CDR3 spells CASSLEGGGELFF. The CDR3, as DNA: TGCGCCAGCAGTCTGGAAGGGGGCGGGGAGCTGTTTTTT.

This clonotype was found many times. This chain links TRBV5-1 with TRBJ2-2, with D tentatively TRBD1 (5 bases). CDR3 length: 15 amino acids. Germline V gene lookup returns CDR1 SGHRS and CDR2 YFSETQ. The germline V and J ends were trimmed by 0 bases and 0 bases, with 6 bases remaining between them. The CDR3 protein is CASSLGRANTGELFF. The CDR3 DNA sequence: TGCGCCAGCAGCTTGGGCAGGGCGAACACCGGGGAGCTGTTTTTT.

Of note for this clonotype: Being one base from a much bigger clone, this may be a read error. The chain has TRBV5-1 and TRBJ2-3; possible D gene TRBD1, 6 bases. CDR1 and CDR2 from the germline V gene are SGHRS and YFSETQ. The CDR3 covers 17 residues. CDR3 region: CASSLEGWQGWTDAQYF. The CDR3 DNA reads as TGCGCCAGCAGCTTGGAGGGTTGGCAGGGGTGGACAGATGCGCAGTATTTT.

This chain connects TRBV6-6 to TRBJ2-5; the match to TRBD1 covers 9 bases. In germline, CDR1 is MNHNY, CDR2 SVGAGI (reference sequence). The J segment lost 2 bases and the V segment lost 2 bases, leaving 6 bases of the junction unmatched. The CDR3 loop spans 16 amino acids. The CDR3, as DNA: TGTGCCAGCAGTTACCCCGCGGGACAGGGACAAGAGACCCAGTACTTC. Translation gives CASSYPAGQGQETQYF.

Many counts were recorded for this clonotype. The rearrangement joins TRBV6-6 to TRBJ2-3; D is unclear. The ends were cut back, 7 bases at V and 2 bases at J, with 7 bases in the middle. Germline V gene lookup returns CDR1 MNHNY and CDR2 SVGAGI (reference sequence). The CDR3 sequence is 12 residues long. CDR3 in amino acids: CASNWNTDTQYF. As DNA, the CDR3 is TGTGCCAGCAATTGGAACACAGATACGCAGTATTTT.

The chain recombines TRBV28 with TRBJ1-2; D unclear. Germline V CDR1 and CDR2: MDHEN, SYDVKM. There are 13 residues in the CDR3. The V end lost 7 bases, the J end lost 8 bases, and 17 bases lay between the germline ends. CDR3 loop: CASTPGLLMGYTF. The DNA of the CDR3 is TGTGCCAGCACCCCGGGCCTACTCATGGGCTACACCTTC.

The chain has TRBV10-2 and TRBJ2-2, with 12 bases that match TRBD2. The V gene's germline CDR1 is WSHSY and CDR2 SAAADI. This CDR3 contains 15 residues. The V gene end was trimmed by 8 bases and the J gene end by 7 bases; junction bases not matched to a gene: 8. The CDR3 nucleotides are TGCGCCAGCCGAACTAGCGGGGGGCCGGGCGGGGAGCTGTTTTTT. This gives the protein CASRTSGGPGGELFF.

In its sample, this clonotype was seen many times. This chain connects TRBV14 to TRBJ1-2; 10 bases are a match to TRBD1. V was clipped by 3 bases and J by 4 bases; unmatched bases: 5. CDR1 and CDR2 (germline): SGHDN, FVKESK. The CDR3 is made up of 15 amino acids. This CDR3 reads CASSQAGTGVYGYTF. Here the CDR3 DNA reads TGTGCCAGCAGCCAGGCCGGGACAGGGGTCTATGGCTACACCTTC. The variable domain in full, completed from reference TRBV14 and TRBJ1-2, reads EAGVTQFPSHSVIEKGQTVTLRCDPISGHDNLYWYRRVMGKEIKFLLHFVKESKQDESGMPNNRFLAERTGGTYSTLKVQPAELEDSGVYFCASSQAGTGVYGYTFGSGTRLTVV.

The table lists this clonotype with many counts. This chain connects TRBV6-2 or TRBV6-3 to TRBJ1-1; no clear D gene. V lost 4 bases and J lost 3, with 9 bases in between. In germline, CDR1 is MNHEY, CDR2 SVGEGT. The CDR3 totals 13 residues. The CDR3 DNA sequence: TGTGCCAGCAGTTTCGGGTCATACACTGAAGCTTTCTTT. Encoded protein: CASSFGSYTEAFF.

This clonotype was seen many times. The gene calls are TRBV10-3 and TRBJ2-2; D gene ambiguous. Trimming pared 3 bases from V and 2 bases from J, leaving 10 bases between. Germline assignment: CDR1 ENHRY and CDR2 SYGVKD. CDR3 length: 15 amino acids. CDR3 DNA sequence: TGTGCCATCAGTGATTCTTTTAGAAACACCGGGGAGCTGTTTTTT. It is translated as CAISDSFRNTGELFF.

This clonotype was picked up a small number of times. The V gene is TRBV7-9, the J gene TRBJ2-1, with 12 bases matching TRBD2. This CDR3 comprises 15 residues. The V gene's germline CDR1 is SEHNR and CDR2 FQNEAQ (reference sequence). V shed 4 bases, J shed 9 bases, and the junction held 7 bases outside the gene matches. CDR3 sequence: CASSWTSGEVSEQFF. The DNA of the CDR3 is TGTGCCAGCAGCTGGACTAGCGGGGAGGTTAGTGAGCAGTTCTTC.

Here the CDR3 reads CASRAGEPILAFF. The CDR3 nucleotides are TGTGCCAGCCGGGCAGGGGAACCCATTTTAGCTTTCTTT. The V call is TRBV6-6, the J call TRBJ1-1; D perhaps matches TRBD1 (6 bases). The germline V gene has CDR1 MNHNY and CDR2 SVGAGI (reference sequence). The V gene lost 8 bases and the J gene lost 10 bases, with 20 bases spanning the gap. This CDR3 has 13 residues.

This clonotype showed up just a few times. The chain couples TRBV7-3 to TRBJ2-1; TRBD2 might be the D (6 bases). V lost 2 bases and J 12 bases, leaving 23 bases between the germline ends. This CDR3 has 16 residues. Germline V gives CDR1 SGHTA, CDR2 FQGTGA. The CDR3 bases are TGTGCCAGCAGCTTAGGTCTGGTGGGTGGCGGGAACCGGCAGTTCTTC. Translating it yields CASSLGLVGGGNRQFF.

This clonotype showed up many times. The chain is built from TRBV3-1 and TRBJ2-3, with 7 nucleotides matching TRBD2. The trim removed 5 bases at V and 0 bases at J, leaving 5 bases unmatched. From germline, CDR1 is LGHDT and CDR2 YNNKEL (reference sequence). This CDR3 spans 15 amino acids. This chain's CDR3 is CASSEAGHSTDTQYF. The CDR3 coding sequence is TGTGCCAGCAGCGAAGCGGGGCATAGCACAGATACGCAGTATTTT.

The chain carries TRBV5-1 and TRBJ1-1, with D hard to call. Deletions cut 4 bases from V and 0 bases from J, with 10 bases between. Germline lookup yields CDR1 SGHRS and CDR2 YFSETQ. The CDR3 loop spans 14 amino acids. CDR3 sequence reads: CASSPLVVNTEAFF. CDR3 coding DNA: TGCGCCAGCAGCCCGCTGGTCGTGAACACTGAAGCTTTCTTT. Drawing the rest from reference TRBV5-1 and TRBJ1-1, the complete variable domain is KAGVTQTPRYLIKTRGQQVTLSCSPISGHRSVSWYQQTPGQGLQFLFEYFSETQRNKGNFPGRFSGRQFSNSRSEMNVSTLELGDSALYLCASSPLVVNTEAFFGQGTRLTVV.

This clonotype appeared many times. The chain's CDR3 is CASRSGLQETQYF. In DNA, the CDR3 is TGCGCCAGCAGGTCCGGTCTTCAAGAGACCCAGTACTTC. V is TRBV4-1 and J is TRBJ2-5; D remains unclear. Trimming left V 6 bases short and J 2 bases short, with 10 bases between. The CDR3 runs to 13 residues. The germline CDR1 and CDR2 sequences are MGHRA and YSYEKL.

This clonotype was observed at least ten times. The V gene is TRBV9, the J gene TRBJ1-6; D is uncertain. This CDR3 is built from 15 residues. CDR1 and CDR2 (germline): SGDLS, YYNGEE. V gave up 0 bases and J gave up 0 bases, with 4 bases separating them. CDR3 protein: CASSVGDSYNSPLHF. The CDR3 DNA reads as TGTGCCAGCAGCGTAGGGGACTCCTATAATTCACCCCTCCACTTT. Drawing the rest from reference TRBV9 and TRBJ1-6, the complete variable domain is DSGVTQTPKHLITATGQRVTLRCSPRSGDLSVYWYQQSLDQGLQFLIQYYNGEERAKGNILERFSAQQFPDLHSELNLSSLELGDSALYFCASSVGDSYNSPLHFGNGTRLTVT.

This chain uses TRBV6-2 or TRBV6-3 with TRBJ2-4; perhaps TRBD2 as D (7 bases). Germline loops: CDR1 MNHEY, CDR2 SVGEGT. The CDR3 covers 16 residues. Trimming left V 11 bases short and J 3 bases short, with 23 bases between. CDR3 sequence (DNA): TGTGCCTGCATGGATCGGGGGGCAGAGGACAAAAACATTCAGTACTTC. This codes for CACMDRGAEDKNIQYF.

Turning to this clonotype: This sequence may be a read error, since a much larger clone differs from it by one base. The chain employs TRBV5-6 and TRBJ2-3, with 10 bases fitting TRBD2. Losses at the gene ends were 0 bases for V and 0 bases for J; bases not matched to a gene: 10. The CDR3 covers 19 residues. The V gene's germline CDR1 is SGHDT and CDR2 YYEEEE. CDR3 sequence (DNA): TGTGCCAGCAGCTTGGCGCGGCTAGCGGGGGAAGCTAGCACAGATACGCAGTATTTT. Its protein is CASSLARLAGEASTDTQYF. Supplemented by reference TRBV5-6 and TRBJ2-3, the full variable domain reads DAGVTQSPTHLIKTRGQQVTLRCSPKSGHDTVSWYQQALGQGPQFIFQYYEEEERQRGNFPDRFSGHQFPNYSSELNVNALLLGDSALYLCASSLARLAGEASTDTQYFGPGTRLTVL.

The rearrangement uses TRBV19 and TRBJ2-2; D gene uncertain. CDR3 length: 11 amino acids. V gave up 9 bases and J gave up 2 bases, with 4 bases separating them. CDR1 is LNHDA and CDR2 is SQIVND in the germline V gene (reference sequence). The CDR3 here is CARENTGELFF. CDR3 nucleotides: TGTGCCAGGGAAAACACCGGGGAGCTGTTTTTT.

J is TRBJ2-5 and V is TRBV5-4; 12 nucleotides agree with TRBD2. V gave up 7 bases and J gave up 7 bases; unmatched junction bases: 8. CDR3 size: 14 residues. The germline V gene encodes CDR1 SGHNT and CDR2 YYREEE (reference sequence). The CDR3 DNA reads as TGTGCCAGCTCGACTAGCGGGGGTCAATGGACCCAGTACTTC. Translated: CASSTSGGQWTQYF.

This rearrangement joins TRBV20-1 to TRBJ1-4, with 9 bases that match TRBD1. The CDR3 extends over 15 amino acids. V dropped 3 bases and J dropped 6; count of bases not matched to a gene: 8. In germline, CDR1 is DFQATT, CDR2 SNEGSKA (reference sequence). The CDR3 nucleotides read TGCAGTGCTAGGGACCCGGGACAGGGAGATGAAAAACTGTTTTTT. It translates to CSARDPGQGDEKLFF.